These T cell receptor beta chains were read from a single sample in a study of shared clonotypes between healthy human individuals. TCRdb's copy holds only in-frame clones and misses some; the assay was immunoSEQ multiplex PCR. Among about 2.5 million clones listed, 85% to 95% were seen once. Sequencing was performed on naive CD4+ T cells from PBMCs. All receptors derive from a man aged 18 to 29 in good health. Some clones in this sample may be carry-over from other donors' samples. CDR3s include the opening cysteine and the closing phenylalanine or tryptophan.

TRBV6-5,CASSRKDEQYF
TRBV10-3,CAIRSRGFEMNTEAFF
TRBV28,CASSLAGTEAFF
TRBV18,CASSPEKTVNEQFF
TRBV9,CASSVGIGGGETQYF
TRBV9,CASSVGLAAGELFF
TRBV7-9,CASSPGRAPPNEQFF
TRBV5-4,CASSFSETQYF
TRBV20-1,CSAPNREEQFF
TRBV2,CASRGGLAGVSVEQYF
TRBV6-1,CASSELGEKETQYF
TRBV5-1,CASREAGLNEKLFF
TRBV7-2,CASSEPGPPYADEQFF
TRBV27,CASSLSGGTDTQYF
TRBV7-3,CASSLSPASGVPYNEQFF
TRBV4-1,CASSPGTGNQPQHF
TRBV11-2,CASSPRRFDQYF
TRBV7-2,CASSVLLGPNEQFF
TRBV28,CASSFRGVLDEKLFF
TRBV7-9,CASSLSGTEAFF
TRBV19,CASSPNGGNQPQHF
TRBV28,CASSNRDRSVIDEQYF
TRBV6-1,CASSELRPLFPQYF